This T cell receptor beta chain derives from a study of T cells after yellow fever vaccination. This clonotype was detected only a few times. As yet, its antigen is unknown. Study-level results: The secondary response was weaker but peaked faster, day 5 versus 15. Abundant bulk-population clonotypes could contaminate the FACS-sorted repertoires.

The ends were cut back, 5 bases at V and 2 bases at J, with 10 bases in the middle. Germline V lookup: CDR1 SEHNR, CDR2 FQNEAQ (reference sequence). The CDR3 has 14 residues. TCRdb used MiXCR to reprocess the 5' RACE reads, holding one entry per CDR3 protein. The repertoire has over 45,000 distinct CDR3 sequences, approximately 7.7% of them found once; the top ten carry roughly 40%. Sequences were derived from CD8+ T cells sorted from PBMCs, sampled on the day of the first yellow fever vaccination. The chain has TRBV7-9 and TRBJ2-1, with a possible D match to TRBD1 (6 bases). The clonotype comes from a man aged 18 to 30 who received the YFV17D yellow fever vaccine. Here the CDR3 DNA reads TGTGCCAGCAGCCCCCGGACAGCCTACAATGAGCAGTTCTTC. It specifies CASSPRTAYNEQFF.